The rows below give T cell receptor beta chains drawn from one sample of a study of fetal regulatory T cell absence and autoimmunity. Libraries were prepared by immunoSEQ multiplex PCR; TCRdb keeps only in-frame clonotypes and omits some of them. The sample shows about 50,000 clones, just under 85% of them seen only once. The specimen sequenced was cord blood. The receptors were sampled from a newborn boy with IPEX syndrome. Both conserved end residues are part of each CDR3. D genes are given only for firm matches. Size tells how often a clone was seen (once, few, many) or the class of an expanded clone, and some rows leave it out.

D gene,clone size,V gene,J gene,CDR3 protein,CDR3 DNA
TRBD1,-,TRBV5-6,TRBJ2-7,CASGGQGVDEQYF,TGTGCCAGCGGGGGACAGGGGGTTGACGAGCAGTACTTC
-,-,TRBV5-6,TRBJ1-2,CASSLVGADGYTF,TGTGCCAGCAGCTTGGTTGGGGCGGATGGCTACACCTTC
-,-,TRBV19,TRBJ1-1,CASSPRTVFRRAGNTEAFF,TGTGCCAGTAGTCCCCGGACAGTCTTTCGGCGGGCGGGGAACACTGAAGCTTTCTTT
-,-,TRBV4-1,TRBJ2-1,CASSLPLRGFYNEQFF,TGCGCCAGCAGCCTGCCTTTACGGGGGTTCTACAATGAGCAGTTCTTC
-,few,TRBV5-1,TRBJ1-2,CASSSTTTYGYTF,TGCGCCAGCAGCTCGACTACCACATATGGCTACACCTTC
TRBD1,-,TRBV6-1,TRBJ1-2,CASRIDRGQNYGYTF,TGTGCCAGCAGAATTGACAGGGGGCAGAACTATGGCTACACCTTC
-,-,TRBV2,TRBJ1-1,CASSEFFGRALLLGTEAFF,TGTGCCAGCAGTGAATTCTTCGGCAGGGCCCTTCTTTTGGGCACTGAAGCTTTCTTT
TRBD2,-,TRBV10-3,TRBJ2-3,CAISEWGTSGTDTQYF,TGTGCCATCAGTGAGTGGGGGACTAGCGGCACAGATACGCAGTATTTT
-,-,TRBV27,TRBJ1-1,CASSLAVTGTEAFF,TGTGCCAGCAGTTTAGCAGTCACGGGCACTGAAGCTTTCTTT
-,-,TRBV27,TRBJ2-3,CASSPARTTDTQYF,TGTGCCAGCAGTCCAGCCCGGACCACAGATACGCAGTATTTT
-,-,TRBV12-5,TRBJ2-6,CASGLESSGANVLTF,TGTGCTAGTGGTTTGGAGTCCTCTGGGGCCAACGTCCTGACTTTC
TRBD1,-,TRBV19,TRBJ1-2,CASSPPRDRGYGYTF,TGTGCCAGTAGCCCCCCCCGTGACAGGGGCTATGGCTACACCTTC
-,-,TRBV5-1,TRBJ2-3,CASSLGRSTDTQYF,TGCGCCAGCAGCTTGGGACGAAGCACAGATACGCAGTATTTT
-,-,TRBV30,TRBJ2-2,CAWSHVRTGELFF,TGTGCCTGGAGTCATGTCCGTACCGGGGAGCTGTTTTTT
TRBD2,few,TRBV10-3,TRBJ2-2,CASQALAGADGELFF,TGTGCCAGCCAAGCACTAGCGGGAGCGGACGGGGAGCTGTTTTTT
-,-,TRBV20-1,TRBJ2-7,CSASNPFGQYF,TGCAGTGCTTCTAACCCCTTCGGGCAGTACTTC
TRBD2,-,TRBV7-8,TRBJ2-3,CASSFLGLAGGADTQYF,TGTGCCAGCAGCTTCCTGGGACTAGCGGGAGGGGCAGATACGCAGTATTTT
-,-,TRBV5-1,TRBJ2-1,CASSLEGSQFF,TGCGCCAGCAGCTTGGAAGGATCGCAGTTCTTC
-,few,TRBV6-5,TRBJ2-7,CASSYSRDSPYEQYF,TGTGCCAGCAGTTACTCGCGGGACAGCCCCTACGAGCAGTACTTC
-,-,TRBV20-1,TRBJ2-5,CSVTVGKTQYF,TGCAGTGTTACGGTCGGGAAGACCCAGTACTTC